This TCR beta chain was obtained from a study of control samples from healthy donors and cancer patients. Repertoires were generated with immunoSEQ multiplex PCR, while TCRdb's copy carries only in-frame clones and drops some. This sample has 230,000 or so clones; 85% to 95% occur once, and the top ten carry more than 1.3%. Germline V gene lookup returns CDR1 SQVTM and CDR2 ANQGSEA. V shed 4 bases and J shed 6 bases, with 10 bases lying between them. CDR3 size: 11 residues. The sample was blood. This receptor was obtained from a man aged 50-59 years in good health. This chain joins TRBV29-1 and TRBJ2-7, with no clear D. CDR3 in amino acids: CSVAGPGEQYF. For the CDR3, the DNA is TGCAGCGTTGCCGGGCCGGGCGAGCAGTACTTC.